Presented here are 5 T cell receptor beta chains from one specimen sequenced in a study of T-cell reconstitution after alpha-beta-depleted transplantation in children. Preparation of the TCRbeta library involved a method that used unique molecular identifiers. MiXCR, run by TCRdb on the PCR reads, gives a single entry per CDR3 protein. The sample holds about 830,000 distinct CDR3 sequences; roughly 16% are singletons and the top ten take about 4.6%. Here the sequenced sample was PBMCs, mostly from graft donor cells, taken 360 days after TCRalphabeta/CD19-depleted stem cell transplant. The receptor source for this set is a male patient between 10 and 17 years old who had a stem cell transplant for acute lymphoblastic leukemia, so the T cells may come from the graft donor.

This clonotype was seen more than once but under ten times. The V gene is TRBV2, the J gene TRBJ2-6; 8 nucleotides line up with TRBD1. Germline V lookup: CDR1 SNHLY, CDR2 FYNNEI. The CDR3 has 12 residues. The ends lost 8 bases at V and 10 bases at J; junction bases unmatched: 4. The CDR3 loop is CASLRTGNVLTF. CDR3 nucleotides: TGTGCCAGCCTCCGGACAGGGAACGTCCTGACTTTC.

This clonotype has at least ten counts. J is TRBJ2-7 and V is TRBV20-1, with D perhaps given as TRBD1 or TRBD2 (6 bases each). In germline, CDR1 is DFQATT, CDR2 SNEGSKA (reference sequence). The CDR3 contains 12 residues. The CDR3 here is CILEGENYEQYF. The CDR3 DNA reads as TGCATCTTGGAGGGGGAGAACTACGAGCAGTACTTC.

The J gene is TRBJ2-7, the V gene TRBV4-1, with no clear D. Deletions cut 0 bases from V and 6 bases from J, with 12 bases between. Germline CDR1 and CDR2: MGHRA and YSYEKL. The CDR3 has 14 amino acids. The CDR3 DNA is TGCGCCAGCAGCCAAGATCCGATTCGAGGCGAGCAGTACTTC. Translation gives CASSQDPIRGEQYF.

The chain joins TRBV7-2 to TRBJ1-2, with D tentatively TRBD1 (6 bases). The germline V gene encodes CDR1 SGHTA and CDR2 FQGNSA. Between the trimmed V and J ends, which lost 5 bases and 2 bases, there was a span of 12 bases. The CDR3 runs to 14 residues. CDR3 in DNA: TGTGCCAGCAGCGGATGGACAGAGAACTATGGCTACACCTTC. As protein: CASSGWTENYGYTF.

This clonotype was observed a handful of times. The chain has TRBV5-1 and TRBJ2-1; perhaps D is TRBD1 or TRBD2 (6 bases each). Trimming took 2 bases from V and 8 from J, leaving 17 bases between them. The CDR3 has 15 residues. Looked up from germline, CDR1 is SGHRS and CDR2 is YFSETQ. The CDR3 loop is CASSLGGRSMDEQFF. The DNA of the CDR3 is TGCGCCAGCAGCTTAGGGGGGAGGAGTATGGATGAGCAGTTCTTC.